This TCR beta chain was obtained from a study of T cells in Graves' hyperthyroidism and ophthalmopathy. The source material, RNA transcripts, was used to amplify TCR beta CDR3 regions. HTBI primers were used for first-round RT-PCR of the TCR CDR3. TCRdb recomputed calls from the multiplex PCR reads with MiXCR, one row per CDR3 protein. Of hundreds of thousands of distinct CDR3 sequences in the sample, roughly an eighth were seen once. The germline gives CDR1 MGHRA, CDR2 YSYEKL. The CDR3 consists of 16 residues. Trimming removed 0 bases from V and 4 bases from J; junction bases left unmatched: 7. This clonotype was seen ten or more times. For the diagnoses, clinical symptoms, serum thyroxine and TRAb, thyroid ultrasound and orbital computed tomography were used. Using more than 7.5 ml of fresh peripheral blood, PBMCs were prepared.

Source material: blood. The V and J genes are TRBV4-1 and TRBJ1-1, with TRBD1 identical over 8 bases. This clonotype originated in a woman aged 18 to 35 with Graves' hyperthyroidism. DNA for the CDR3: TGCGCCAGCAGCCAAGATCCGACAGGGGCTCGCACTGAAGCTTTCTTT. Its translation is CASSQDPTGARTEAFF.